The present entry profiles one T cell receptor (beta chain) with its context. The protocol was immunoSEQ multiplex PCR, while the TCRdb copy is restricted to in-frame clones and leaves out a portion. The profile shows more than 40,000 clones, around 87% of them singletons. Germline CDR1 MNHNS, CDR2 SASEGT. This CDR3 comprises 14 residues. The V gene lost 2 bases and the J gene lost 3 bases, with 11 bases spanning the gap. This specimen belongs to a study of PD-L1 blockade in urothelial cancer. This specimen consisted of PBMCs, obtained around atezolizumab (anti-PD-L1) treatment. The clonotype originates from a man aged 55 to 70 with urothelial cancer. The J gene is TRBJ2-7, the V gene TRBV6-1; perhaps TRBD2 as D (6 bases). The CDR3 here is CASSERLGNYEQYF. In DNA form, the CDR3 reads TGTGCCAGCAGTGAAAGACTAGGCAACTACGAGCAGTACTTC.